Listed below are T cell receptor beta chains from one sample, sequenced in a study of beta chain features in type 1 diabetes. TCRdb's table, derived via immunoSEQ multiplex PCR, lists solely in-frame clones and lacks some. The table has more than 350,000 clones, about an eighth seen once. Sequences were obtained from naive CD4+ T cells from blood. The receptors originated from a woman younger than 30 in good health. The CDR3 runs from the conserved cysteine through the conserved F or W. The D gene is left open where the match is weak. Rows may omit the clone size; those that give it use once, few, many or a size class.

>NA|TRBJ1-5|TRBV15|15|many
TGTGCCACCAGCAGAGTGGGTTATAGCAATCAGCCCCAGCATTTT
CATSRVGYSNQPQHF
>TRBD1|TRBJ2-1|TRBV6-4|15|few
TGTGCCAGACTTCGGACAGGGGACTCCTACAATGAGCAGTTCTTC
CARLRTGDSYNEQFF
>NA|TRBJ2-2|TRBV7-9|13|NA
TGTGCCAGCAGCTTCCTCAACACCGGGGAGCTGTTTTTT
CASSFLNTGELFF
>NA|TRBJ2-5|TRBV12-5|16|NA
TGTGCTAGTGCCACAATTCGGGTCGGTTTCGGTAAGACCCAGTACTTC
CASATIRVGFGKTQYF
>TRBD2|TRBJ2-3|TRBV5-6|15|few
TGTGCCAGCAGCTTGCCTAGCGGGGGGACAGATACGCAGTATTTT
CASSLPSGGTDTQYF
>TRBD1|TRBJ2-7|TRBV7-9|14|few
TGTGCCAGCAGCAAACAGGGGCAGACCTACGAGCAGTACTTC
CASSKQGQTYEQYF
>TRBD1|TRBJ1-1|TRBV18|14|few
TGTGCCAGCTCGTCGGACAGGGAAAAAGCTGAAGCTTTCTTT
CASSSDREKAEAFF
>TRBD1|TRBJ2-1|TRBV2|13|few
TGTGCCAGTACCACAGGGGGCTACCATGAGCAGTTCTTC
CASTTGGYHEQFF
>NA|TRBJ2-3|TRBV4-3|15|few
TGCGCCAGCAGCCAAGTAGGTTTAAGGACAGATACGCAGTATTTT
CASSQVGLRTDTQYF
>TRBD2|TRBJ2-5|TRBV7-6|16|NA
TGTGCCAGCAGCGATCGTAGGACTAGCGGGGGGGAGACCCAGTACTTC
CASSDRRTSGGETQYF
>NA|TRBJ2-1|TRBV30|14|once
TGTGCCTGGAGTGGAGGGGCAGGCTACAATGAGCAGTTCTTC
CAWSGGAGYNEQFF
>NA|TRBJ2-7|TRBV7-2|15|few
TGTGCCAGCAGCGAGAGCGGAAGGCCTACCTACGAGCAGTACTTC
CASSESGRPTYEQYF
>NA|TRBJ2-7|TRBV5-1|14|few
TGCGCCAGCAGCTTGAGGCCGGGAGTTTACGAGCAGTACTTC
CASSLRPGVYEQYF
>NA|TRBJ1-6|TRBV7-3|13|NA
TGTGCCAGCAGCTTGAACAAGGGCTCACCCCTCCACTTT
CASSLNKGSPLHF
>NA|TRBJ2-3|TRBV4-1|13|NA
TGCGCCAGCAAAGGGCTCGGCACAGATACGCAGTATTTT
CASKGLGTDTQYF
>NA|TRBJ2-5|TRBV7-2|14|few
TGTGCCAGCAGGGAAGGGACTTGGCTGGAGACCCAGTACTTC
CASREGTWLETQYF
>NA|TRBJ1-1|TRBV7-9|12|NA
TGTGCCAGCAGCTTAGGTTCAGGCGGAGCTTTCTTT
CASSLGSGGAFF
>NA|TRBJ2-5|TRBV30|12|few
TGTGCCTGGGGGAGTATACAAGAGACCCAGTACTTC
CAWGSIQETQYF
>TRBD1|TRBJ1-6|TRBV9|14|few
TGTGCCAGCAGCAGTGGACAGGGTAATTCACCCCTCCACTTT
CASSSGQGNSPLHF
>NA|TRBJ1-1|TRBV29-1|12|few
TGCAGCGTTGAAGGGGTGGGTACTGAAGCTTTCTTT
CSVEGVGTEAFF
>NA|TRBJ2-7|TRBV7-2|16|few
TGTGCCAGCAGCTTAGTTCCGAGCAGTTCTCCCTACGAGCAGTACTTC
CASSLVPSSSPYEQYF
>NA|TRBJ2-5|TRBV15|14|few
TGTGCCACCAGCAGTGGTCAGGGGTACGGGACCCAGTACTTC
CATSSGQGYGTQYF
>TRBD2|TRBJ2-3|TRBV19|16|NA
TGTGCCAGTAGTATAAGGGCGGCTAGCGGGAGGGATACGCAGTATTTT
CASSIRAASGRDTQYF
>NA|TRBJ2-5|TRBV5-1|12|few
TGCGCCAGCAGCTTAGCGTTCGAGACCCAGTACTTC
CASSLAFETQYF